This record concerns one T cell receptor beta chain sequence. The clone's antigen remains unknown. Base quality data are lacking; no much larger clone is found one base away. Counted from cysteine to phenylalanine, this CDR3 has 14 amino acids. Only CDR3 DNA is held: 42 bases, read in frame from base 1. V lost 3 bases and J lost 1 base, and the count of bases not matched to a germline gene is 1. From a lookup of the germline V gene (reference sequence), CDR1 and CDR2 are LNHNV and YYDKDF. This specimen belongs to a study of cytomegalovirus exposure and HLA in healthy donors (dated by TCRdb to 2016 to 2017). For the study in its entirety: An earlier analysis of 587 of the donors reported approximately 300 Gb of sequence data and 95 million to 140 million unique TCR beta sequences obtained from some 200 million T cells. High-throughput TCR immunosequencing, statistical association of individual TCRs with disease status, and machine learning were combined to predict cytomegalovirus infection status. An earlier analysis of approximately 500 of the donors applied high-throughput TCR beta sequencing to assess whether each TCR beta V gene segment acted as functional or pseudogenic. In a later genetic analysis, genome-wide SNP genotypes for about 65% of the roughly 670 donors were used, and that subset was treated as a discovery cohort. Along with the approximately 700-subject first cohort, a separate validation cohort of some 130 different subjects was used. The study profiled the T cell repertoires of around 700 subjects by immunosequencing and related them to cytomegalovirus serostatus. A later analysis re-analyzed previously published TCR beta repertoires from several hundred donors and added high-resolution HLA genotyping to study TCR occurrence patterns. Of the 350 to 400 genotyped donors, 65% to 90% fell in the genetic ancestry cluster associated with self-reported Caucasian donors. HLA typing included class I and class II loci at four-digit resolution. Donor age, sex, ethnicity and CMV serostatus were collected together with the repertoire data. All discovery cohort repertoires had been generated on a single sequencing platform. The number of donors typed differed by locus, with roughly 629-640 for A, B, C, DRB1 and DQB1, around 500 for DQA1, 600 to 610 for DPA1, and around 430 for DPB1. Rather than drawing on any new phenotypic data, the later analysis identified candidate immune exposures from TCR beta sequences and the way those sequences occurred across donors. The study aimed to test whether signatures of past pathogen exposure could be identified by cataloging public T cell receptors. Four or five DR-DQ haplotypes were handled as single units for association and clustering because linkage in the cohort was strong. Among roughly 400 genotyped donors of the cohort, an average of roughly 230,000 unique TCR beta nucleotide sequences was sequenced per donor, of which about 20% were non-productive. An early release covering about 600 HLA-typed donors comprised about 320 gigabases of sequencing data and roughly 85 million unique TCR sequences. The full study reports these points: Because HLA typing was unavailable for some donors at each locus, only the typed subset was used in association tests. Because counts were too low, seventeen rarely observed V segments, including chromosome 9 orphons, were excluded from the earlier analysis of roughly 580 of the donors. A later analysis reported that several top co-occurrence clusters appeared linked to parvovirus B19, influenza, CMV and Epstein-Barr virus. The study listed over 150 TCR beta chains as associated with cytomegalovirus. In a later analysis, the rate of TCR association differed among HLA loci, with DRB1 alleles having the most associated TCRs and HLA-C alleles having the fewest. A few of the identified cytomegalovirus-associated TCR beta chains were confirmed in vitro to be specific for cytomegalovirus antigens. Compared with equally common non-associated chains, HLA-associated TCR beta chains in a later analysis were more clonally expanded and had lower generation probabilities. It was suggested by the authors that the approach could potentially be generalized to other disease states and immunological phenotypes. Sequencing depth was assumed to be roughly uniform across donors in the presence/absence analyses, though that assumption may not hold. An earlier analysis of approximately 500 of the donors showed that most TCR beta V segments appeared in productive rearrangements either about 87% or about 30% of the time, which broadly matched IMGT annotations. In both the original and validation cohorts, the classifier was reported to diagnose cytomegalovirus status with high specificity and sensitivity. A further reported finding was that TCR beta sequences accurately predicted the HLA-A and HLA-B alleles for most subjects in the first cohort. Across donors, most TCR sequences were observed very rarely, whereas some public TCRs were present in many individuals. When HLA alleles, especially DR and DQ, strongly co-occurred, attributing TCR associations to individual alleles was difficult. The only immune exposure information available for the cohort was CMV serostatus. A cluster of highly shared sequence variants was judged likely to be a technical artifact of the sequencing pipeline. In a later genetic analysis, fewer N-insertions in productive TCRs were reported among donors in an Asian-associated ancestry cluster than the roughly 700-donor mean. Linkage disequilibrium might explain the correlated functional status among segregating V segments, but an unknown experimental factor could not be ruled out. Some IMGT-functional V segments, including TRBV6-2 and TRBV6-3, could not be distinguished by the 87-base-pair reads and were therefore excluded. A later analysis found that most CMV-associated TCR beta chains appeared HLA-restricted, with HLA associations seemingly driven largely by CMV exposure. Only TCR beta chains were sequenced in this cohort, and the absence of alpha or paired-chain data limited detectable features. In a later analysis, 16,951 TCR beta sequences were associated with specific HLA alleles at a false discovery rate of 0.05. V-gene and J-gene trimming of TCR beta chains was associated with a missense DCLRE1C variant in a later genetic analysis, and the association was replicated in an independent cohort.

To prepare the library, the immunoSEQ multiplex PCR assay was applied. For the multiplex PCR, a mixture combining 60 forward primers for TCR Vbeta segments and 13 reverse primers for TCR Jbeta segments was used. Amplification of the CDR3 region of rearranged TCR beta genes was performed with a multiplex PCR assay on genomic DNA. The amplified TCR beta libraries were sequenced on the Illumina HiSeq System as 87-base-pair reads. Processing in the source paper ran as follows. In a later analysis, 70 million to 95 million unique TCR beta chains were counted across the 500 to 700 repertoires, and approximately 11 million of these chains were shared by at least two donors. To remove PCR and sequencing errors, raw reads were error-corrected and collapsed into unique sequences using a nearest-neighbor algorithm that merged closely related sequences. Alignment of CDR3 sequences to IMGT reference sequences was used to assign V, D and J gene segments. For a sequence to be retained, a match of at least six nucleotides was required to both a V gene segment and a J gene segment. Rearrangements were classified as productive when the CDR3 lacked stop codons and remained in frame with V and J, and all other rearrangements were classified as non-productive. CDR3 was defined according to IMGT convention as the region running from the second conserved V-encoded cysteine to the conserved J-encoded phenylalanine. The earlier analysis of about 570 of the donors excluded any sequence lacking an unambiguous match to a single V gene segment. An earlier analysis of about 600 of the donors called V segments functional above 56.7% productive rearrangements and segregating when the between-donor standard deviation exceeded 5%. To diagnose cytomegalovirus status from the catalog of TCR beta chain sequences, a statistical classification framework was built. In a later analysis, TCR nucleotide sequences were compared against IMGT/GENE-DB human TR gene sequences so that V and J genes could be assigned. The TCRdist pipeline was used in a later analysis to assign CDR3 sequences and most-parsimonious VDJ recombination scenarios. In a later analysis, each TCR beta chain was defined by its CDR3 amino acid sequence together with its V-gene family, and reads lacking a unique V-gene family were excluded. To address suspected cross-contamination and a sequencing artifact, a later analysis removed a few hundred highly shared, low-generation-probability nucleotide sequences. For each public chain, a later analysis derived a clonal expansion index from normalized ranks of inferred template counts within each repertoire. Generation probabilities in a later analysis came from a VDJ recombination model fitted to out-of-frame rearrangements, and those results were checked against IGoR. A later analysis scored TCR-TCR, TCR-HLA and TCR-CMV co-occurrence with hypergeometric tests, applying a repertoire-size bias correction to TCR pairs. To estimate false discovery rates, a later analysis permuted the HLA or CMV assignments 20 times. In a later analysis, co-occurring TCRs were grouped using DBSCAN, and TCRdist sequence similarity was added for clustering within HLA-allele-positive subsets. Co-occurrence clustering excluded repertoires with fewer than 30,000 or more than 120,000 public chains, plus five with anomalous nucleotide sharing. TCRdb re-hosts the immuneACCESS table, in-frame sequences only. Its copies lack some clones; in the studies checked, an unresolved V gene accounts for under half of them, and the cause for the rest is not known. V, J and clone size were drawn from that table, and D and trimming were deduced from the DNA. Here the sample has 95,000 to 100,000 clones; roughly 79% occur a single time. The ten most abundant clones make up under 2% of the sample.

The cohort comprised some 730 healthy bone marrow donors. Cohort members were all nominally healthy when sampled, although unrecorded immune exposures were likely present. The donor was CMV seronegative and was included in the group of 352 seronegative cohort members. Every donor gave a peripheral blood sample, and the peripheral blood mononuclear cells from that sample were used for TCR beta sequencing. Genomic DNA was extracted from the blood cell samples with the Qiagen DNeasy Blood Extraction Kit. The sequencing sample was made of PBMCs. This sequence was found in a woman aged 40 to 50 in good health and CMV-seronegative. This receptor chain uses TRBV15 and TRBJ2-7; 9 middle bases align to TRBD1. The CDR3 sequence is CATSRGTGSYEQYF. The nucleotide sequence is TGTGCCACCAGCAGGGGGACAGGGTCCTACGAGCAGTACTTC.